One sample yielded the 5 T cell receptor beta chains listed below, sequenced in a study of CD8+ T cells in alopecia areata. cDNA prepared by RNA extraction and subsequent reverse transcription served as the template for sequencing. Clones were sequenced by immunoSEQ multiplex PCR, and TCRdb holds only the in-frame ones, with some missing. The data contain over 150,000 clones, around three fifths of them singletons. As for treatment: oral pan-JAK inhibitor, 5-10 mg twice daily. The specimen was CD4+ T cells sorted from blood, collected at week 24, from a patient treated with tofacitinib. These receptors originate from a human donor with alopecia areata.

CDR3 region: CASSKGASYNEQFF. In DNA form, the CDR3 reads TGTGCCAGTAGTAAGGGGGCGTCCTACAATGAGCAGTTCTTC. The chain links TRBV19 to TRBJ2-1; 7 nucleotides agree with TRBD1. The CDR3 consists of 14 residues. V was clipped by 4 bases and J by 1 base; unmatched bases: 1. Germline V gene lookup returns CDR1 LNHDA and CDR2 SQIVND (reference sequence).

Only a few counts were recorded for this clone. V and J are TRBV5-1 and TRBJ2-7; possibly TRBD2 for D (5 bases). Germline values: CDR1 SGHRS, CDR2 YFSETQ. V lost 0 bases, J lost 3 bases, and 10 bases lay in between. The CDR3 is 14 residues long. For the CDR3, the DNA is TGCGCCAGCAGCTTGGGCACTAGTATCTACGAGCAGTACTTC. Translated, it gives CASSLGTSIYEQYF.

The chain recombines TRBV4-2 with TRBJ2-1, with unresolved D. The CDR3 contains 19 residues. Trimming took 1 base from V and 7 from J, leaving 26 bases between them. Per the germline V gene, CDR1 is LGHNA and CDR2 is YNFKEQ. The CDR3 sequence is CASSQAPEGAYHTLNEQFF. The CDR3 nucleotides read TGTGCCAGCAGCCAAGCCCCCGAAGGTGCATACCACACCCTAAATGAGCAGTTCTTC.

The rearrangement joins TRBV10-3 to TRBJ2-5; maybe TRBD2 (5 bases). V was shortened by 2 bases and J by 3 bases, with 7 bases between the two germline ends. CDR1 ENHRY and CDR2 SYGVKD come from the germline V gene. The CDR3 is made up of 13 amino acids. CDR3 sequence: CAISEGREETQYF. CDR3 coding DNA: TGTGCCATCAGTGAGGGGAGAGAAGAGACCCAGTACTTC.

V is TRBV27 and J is TRBJ2-3; 7 bases map to TRBD1. The CDR3 sequence is 16 residues long. Germline loops: CDR1 MNHEY, CDR2 SMNVEV (reference sequence). The ends lost 4 bases at V and 4 bases at J; junction bases unmatched: 11. CDR3 sequence: CASSSSLRGLSDTQYF. The CDR3 nucleotides read TGTGCCAGCAGTTCGAGCCTTAGGGGGCTCTCAGATACGCAGTATTTT.